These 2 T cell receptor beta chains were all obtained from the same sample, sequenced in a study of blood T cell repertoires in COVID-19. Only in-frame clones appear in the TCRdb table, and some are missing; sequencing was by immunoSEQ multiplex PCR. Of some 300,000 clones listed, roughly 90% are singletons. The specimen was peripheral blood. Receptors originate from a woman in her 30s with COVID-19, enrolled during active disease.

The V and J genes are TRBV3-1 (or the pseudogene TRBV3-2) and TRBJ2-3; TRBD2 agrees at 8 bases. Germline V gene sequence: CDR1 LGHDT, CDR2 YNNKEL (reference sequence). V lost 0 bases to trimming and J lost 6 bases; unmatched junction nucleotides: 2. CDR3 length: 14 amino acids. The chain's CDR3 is CASSQERGGDTQYF. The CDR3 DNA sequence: TGTGCCAGCAGCCAAGAACGGGGGGGGGATACGCAGTATTTT.

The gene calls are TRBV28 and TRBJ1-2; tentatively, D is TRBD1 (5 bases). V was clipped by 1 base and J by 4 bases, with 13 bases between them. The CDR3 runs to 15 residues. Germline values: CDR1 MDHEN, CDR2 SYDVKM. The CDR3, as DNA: TGTGCCAGCAGTTTATCCCCGCGGGGCAGCTATGGCTACACCTTC. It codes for CASSLSPRGSYGYTF.